This TCR beta chain was found in a study of blood T cell repertoires in COVID-19. Study-wide context: Acute-phase and convalescent COVID-19 samples originated in the United States, Italy and Spain. Sources were T cells, B-cell-depleted T cells, or PBMCs; the material itself was cDNA or gDNA.

Germline V CDR1 and CDR2: GTSNPN, SVGIG (reference sequence). V lost 2 bases to trimming and J lost 2 bases; unmatched junction nucleotides: 2. This CDR3 region has 13 residues. In the original analysis: Amplification of reference gene primers provided the estimated nucleated cell counts. Measured with immunoSEQ multiplex PCR; TCRdb has only the in-frame clones, and not every one. That table gives V, J and clone size, and the DNA gave D and trimming. The sample records over 120,000 clones, 70% to 80% being singletons. This receptor was obtained from a woman of 80 years or more with active or convalescent COVID-19. The source material was peripheral blood. The V and J genes are TRBV30 and TRBJ1-2; 7 bases line up with TRBD1. This CDR3 is CAWSPQGNYGYTF. Written as DNA, the CDR3 is TGTGCCTGGAGTCCACAGGGGAACTATGGCTACACCTTC.